These T cell receptor beta chains were read from a single sample in a study of blood T cell repertoires in COVID-19. Libraries were prepared by immunoSEQ multiplex PCR; TCRdb keeps only in-frame clonotypes and omits some of them. The data show about 200,000 clones, with 80% to 90% seen just once and over 2% held by the top ten. The specimen sequenced was peripheral blood. These receptors were obtained from a woman aged 45-60 years with acute or convalescent COVID-19. CDR3s include the opening cysteine and the closing phenylalanine or tryptophan. A D gene is named only where the DNA matches it firmly. For some rows the clone size is stated as once, few or many, or as a class when expanded; others skip it.

clone size: once; J gene: TRBJ1-2; D gene: TRBD1; V gene: TRBV2; CDR3 DNA: TGTGCCAGCAGCGATACCACAGGGGTAGGGTATGGCTACACCTTC; CDR3 protein: CASSDTTGVGYGYTF
clone size: once; J gene: TRBJ2-3; D gene: .; V gene: TRBV11-3; CDR3 DNA: TGTGCCAGCAGCTTATCCCGGGAAGCCCGAGATACGCAGTATTTT; CDR3 protein: CASSLSREARDTQYF
clone size: .; J gene: TRBJ2-5; D gene: .; V gene: TRBV5-1; CDR3 DNA: TGCGCCAGCAGCTTTGCAGGGTACCAAGAGACCCAGTACTTC; CDR3 protein: CASSFAGYQETQYF
clone size: .; J gene: TRBJ2-1; D gene: TRBD2; V gene: TRBV19; CDR3 DNA: TGTGCCAGTAGCCGAGGTGGACTAGCGGGAGATGCCGATGAGCAGTTCTTC; CDR3 protein: CASSRGGLAGDADEQFF
clone size: .; J gene: TRBJ2-7; D gene: TRBD2; V gene: TRBV19; CDR3 DNA: TGTGCCAGTAGTATAAGAAGCGGGAGCCACGAGCAGTACTTC; CDR3 protein: CASSIRSGSHEQYF
clone size: .; J gene: TRBJ1-1; D gene: .; V gene: TRBV30; CDR3 DNA: TGTGCCTGGAGTGTAGAGAGCACTGAAGCTTTCTTT; CDR3 protein: CAWSVESTEAFF
clone size: .; J gene: TRBJ2-7; D gene: TRBD1; V gene: TRBV18; CDR3 DNA: TGTGCCAGCTCACCACAGGCATTGGGGACAGGGGGCCACGAGCAGTACTTC; CDR3 protein: CASSPQALGTGGHEQYF
clone size: .; J gene: TRBJ2-2; D gene: .; V gene: TRBV5-1; CDR3 DNA: TGCGCCAGCAGCTCTTCGACTGCTACCGGGGAGCTGTTTTTT; CDR3 protein: CASSSSTATGELFF
clone size: .; J gene: TRBJ2-7; D gene: TRBD1; V gene: TRBV19; CDR3 DNA: TGTGCCAGTAGTATTGGGACAGGGCAGGACGAGCAGTACTTC; CDR3 protein: CASSIGTGQDEQYF
clone size: .; J gene: TRBJ2-1; D gene: TRBD2; V gene: TRBV4-1; CDR3 DNA: TGCGCCAGCAGCCTACAGCGGGGGGGTTACAATGAGCAGTTCTTC; CDR3 protein: CASSLQRGGYNEQFF
clone size: .; J gene: TRBJ1-5; D gene: TRBD1; V gene: TRBV6-2/TRBV6-3; CDR3 DNA: TGTGCCAGCAGTGGCCCGACAGGGAGCAATCAGCCCCAGCATTTT; CDR3 protein: CASSGPTGSNQPQHF
clone size: .; J gene: TRBJ1-3; D gene: .; V gene: TRBV25-1; CDR3 DNA: TGTGCCAGCAGTGAACGGGGGGGAAACACCATATATTTT; CDR3 protein: CASSERGGNTIYF
clone size: .; J gene: TRBJ1-3; D gene: .; V gene: TRBV2; CDR3 DNA: TGTGCCAGCAGTGGTCAGGGTTGGGCTGGAAACACCATATATTTT; CDR3 protein: CASSGQGWAGNTIYF
clone size: .; J gene: TRBJ1-2; D gene: .; V gene: TRBV18; CDR3 DNA: TGTGCCAGCTCACCACTGGAGGGAAGGAGTGGCTACACCTTC; CDR3 protein: CASSPLEGRSGYTF
clone size: few; J gene: TRBJ2-1; D gene: TRBD2; V gene: TRBV6-5; CDR3 DNA: TGTGCCAGCTTTAGTAATAGCGGGTACAATGAGCAGTTCTTC; CDR3 protein: CASFSNSGYNEQFF
clone size: .; J gene: TRBJ1-2; D gene: TRBD1; V gene: TRBV7-2; CDR3 DNA: TGTGCCAGCAGCTTAATGGACAGGCAGAAGAAGGAAGGCTACACCTTC; CDR3 protein: CASSLMDRQKKEGYTF
clone size: .; J gene: TRBJ2-2; D gene: .; V gene: TRBV30; CDR3 DNA: TGTGCCTGGAGTGGACGGAGACCTAACACCGGGGAGCTGTTTTTT; CDR3 protein: CAWSGRRPNTGELFF
clone size: .; J gene: TRBJ2-7; D gene: TRBD2; V gene: TRBV11-3; CDR3 DNA: TGTGCCAGCAGCACTAGCGGGAGGGCCTCGGAACAGTACTTC; CDR3 protein: CASSTSGRASEQYF
clone size: .; J gene: TRBJ1-1; D gene: .; V gene: TRBV10-3; CDR3 DNA: TGTGCGACCAGGATGAACACTGAAGCTTTCTTT; CDR3 protein: CATRMNTEAFF
clone size: .; J gene: TRBJ2-3; D gene: .; V gene: TRBV10-3; CDR3 DNA: TGTGCCATCAGTGAGTACAGATCAGATACGCAGTATTTT; CDR3 protein: CAISEYRSDTQYF
clone size: .; J gene: TRBJ1-2; D gene: .; V gene: TRBV4-3; CDR3 DNA: TGCGCCAGCAGCCAAGATGGGGCAGTCTATGGCTACACCTTC; CDR3 protein: CASSQDGAVYGYTF
clone size: .; J gene: TRBJ1-1; D gene: .; V gene: TRBV11-3; CDR3 DNA: TGTGCCAGCAGCCCAGTGAACACTGAAGCTTTCTTT; CDR3 protein: CASSPVNTEAFF
clone size: .; J gene: TRBJ2-5; D gene: .; V gene: TRBV7-2; CDR3 DNA: TGTGCCAGCAGCTCCCCTAGCCACCCAGAGACCCAGTACTTC; CDR3 protein: CASSSPSHPETQYF
clone size: .; J gene: TRBJ2-5; D gene: .; V gene: TRBV2; CDR3 DNA: TGTGCCAGCACCTGGGGGCTCGGGGAGACCCAGTACTTC; CDR3 protein: CASTWGLGETQYF
clone size: .; J gene: TRBJ1-1; D gene: TRBD1; V gene: TRBV27; CDR3 DNA: TGTGCCAGCAGCCCGAACAGGGGGGTCACTGAAGCTTTCTTT; CDR3 protein: CASSPNRGVTEAFF
clone size: .; J gene: TRBJ2-7; D gene: .; V gene: TRBV10-3; CDR3 DNA: TGTGCCATCAGCCTAACAGGGACGTACGAGCAGTACTTC; CDR3 protein: CAISLTGTYEQYF
clone size: .; J gene: TRBJ1-1; D gene: .; V gene: TRBV9; CDR3 DNA: TGTGCCAGCAGCGTAGTGGAGGGCTTCGGCACTGAAGCTTTCTTT; CDR3 protein: CASSVVEGFGTEAFF
clone size: .; J gene: TRBJ2-1; D gene: TRBD2; V gene: TRBV27; CDR3 DNA: TGTGCCAGCAGTCGTCCTAGCGGGGGGGCCACCTACAATGAGCAGTTCTTC; CDR3 protein: CASSRPSGGATYNEQFF
clone size: .; J gene: TRBJ2-1; D gene: .; V gene: TRBV4-1; CDR3 DNA: TGCGCCAGCAGCCAAGTTCCAAGTTCAGGGAATGAGCAGTTCTTC; CDR3 protein: CASSQVPSSGNEQFF
clone size: .; J gene: TRBJ1-5; D gene: TRBD1; V gene: TRBV19; CDR3 DNA: TGTGCCAGTAGTCGTGACAGGGGCAATCAGCCCCAGCATTTT; CDR3 protein: CASSRDRGNQPQHF
clone size: .; J gene: TRBJ2-1; D gene: .; V gene: TRBV7-8; CDR3 DNA: TGTGCCAGCAGCCCCAGCCAGGGGGGCCCCTACAATGAGCAGTTCTTC; CDR3 protein: CASSPSQGGPYNEQFF
clone size: .; J gene: TRBJ2-7; D gene: .; V gene: TRBV6-5; CDR3 DNA: TGTGCCAGCAGAAAAACACGGGACTCTTCCAACGAGCAGTACTTC; CDR3 protein: CASRKTRDSSNEQYF
clone size: .; J gene: TRBJ2-1; D gene: TRBD2; V gene: TRBV9; CDR3 DNA: TGTGCCAGCAGCTCGGGACTAGCGGAAAGCTCCTACAATGAGCAGTTCTTC; CDR3 protein: CASSSGLAESSYNEQFF
clone size: .; J gene: TRBJ1-1; D gene: .; V gene: TRBV6-5; CDR3 DNA: TGTGCCAGCAGTCCGGGGGGAGGGCACACTGAAGCTTTCTTT; CDR3 protein: CASSPGGGHTEAFF
clone size: .; J gene: TRBJ2-2; D gene: .; V gene: TRBV3-1/TRBV3-2; CDR3 DNA: TGTGCCAGCAGCCATCTAGCCCCCGTCATCCGGGAGCTGTTTTTT; CDR3 protein: CASSHLAPVIRELFF
clone size: .; J gene: TRBJ2-7; D gene: TRBD2; V gene: TRBV6-6; CDR3 DNA: TGTGCCAGCAGTCCCCTCGGGACTAGCGGGATTTTCTACGAGCAGTACTTC; CDR3 protein: CASSPLGTSGIFYEQYF
clone size: .; J gene: TRBJ2-3; D gene: TRBD2; V gene: TRBV5-6; CDR3 DNA: TGTGCCAGCAGCTTGGGACTAGCGACTAGCACAGATACGCAGTATTTT; CDR3 protein: CASSLGLATSTDTQYF
clone size: .; J gene: TRBJ2-1; D gene: TRBD2; V gene: TRBV5-1; CDR3 DNA: TGCGCCAGCAGCTGGGTGGCGGGGGGGGGTAATGAGCAGTTCTTC; CDR3 protein: CASSWVAGGGNEQFF
clone size: .; J gene: TRBJ2-1; D gene: TRBD2; V gene: TRBV4-1; CDR3 DNA: TGCGCCAGCAGCCAAGTCGGTACTAGCGGGAGCTATGAGCAGTTCTTC; CDR3 protein: CASSQVGTSGSYEQFF
clone size: .; J gene: TRBJ1-4; D gene: TRBD1; V gene: TRBV18; CDR3 DNA: TGTGCCAGCTCACCAACGGGACAGACTTTTGAAAAACTGTTTTTT; CDR3 protein: CASSPTGQTFEKLFF
clone size: .; J gene: TRBJ1-1; D gene: .; V gene: TRBV7-8; CDR3 DNA: TGTGCCAGCAGCTACGTCCGAGGGAGAAACACTGAAGCTTTCTTT; CDR3 protein: CASSYVRGRNTEAFF
clone size: .; J gene: TRBJ1-1; D gene: .; V gene: TRBV5-1; CDR3 DNA: TGCGCCAGCAGCGAGACCCCATTGACGAGGTTAGGGAACACTGAAGCTTTCTTT; CDR3 protein: CASSETPLTRLGNTEAFF
clone size: .; J gene: TRBJ2-2; D gene: .; V gene: TRBV7-3; CDR3 DNA: TGTGCCAGCAGCTCCTCGGGTGCGGGCCCGAACACCGGGGAGCTGTTTTTT; CDR3 protein: CASSSSGAGPNTGELFF
clone size: .; J gene: TRBJ1-2; D gene: .; V gene: TRBV27; CDR3 DNA: TGTGCCAGCAGTTTACTTGGGGGGAGGGGTTATGGCTACACCTTC; CDR3 protein: CASSLLGGRGYGYTF
clone size: .; J gene: TRBJ1-3; D gene: TRBD1; V gene: TRBV4-3; CDR3 DNA: TGCGCCAGCAGCCCTGGGACAGGGGACCTCTCTGGAAACACCATATATTTT; CDR3 protein: CASSPGTGDLSGNTIYF
clone size: .; J gene: TRBJ2-7; D gene: TRBD2; V gene: TRBV5-6; CDR3 DNA: TGTGCCAGCAGCTCGGGGGGGCCCTACGAGCAGTACTTC; CDR3 protein: CASSSGGPYEQYF
clone size: .; J gene: TRBJ1-2; D gene: TRBD1; V gene: TRBV6-6; CDR3 DNA: TGTGCCAGCATCTACTCAGACAGGGAAGCCTATGGCTACACCTTC; CDR3 protein: CASIYSDREAYGYTF
clone size: .; J gene: TRBJ2-7; D gene: .; V gene: TRBV3-1/TRBV3-2; CDR3 DNA: TGTGCCAGCAGCCCCCAAGTTACGGTGGGCCCCTACGAGCAGTACTTC; CDR3 protein: CASSPQVTVGPYEQYF
clone size: .; J gene: TRBJ2-1; D gene: TRBD2; V gene: TRBV7-8; CDR3 DNA: TGTGCCAGCAGCTCTGGACTAGCGAGTAAGTACAATGAGCAGTTCTTC; CDR3 protein: CASSSGLASKYNEQFF
clone size: .; J gene: TRBJ1-2; D gene: TRBD1; V gene: TRBV7-2; CDR3 DNA: TGTGCCAGCAGCTCCAGGGGGCCGCTAGGCTACACCTTC; CDR3 protein: CASSSRGPLGYTF
clone size: .; J gene: TRBJ2-7; D gene: TRBD1; V gene: TRBV6-5; CDR3 DNA: TGTGCCAGCATCCGCAGGGGGCGATCCTACGAGCAGTACTTC; CDR3 protein: CASIRRGRSYEQYF
clone size: few; J gene: TRBJ2-7; D gene: TRBD2; V gene: TRBV6-1; CDR3 DNA: TGTGCCAGCAGTGAAGGGGTTAGCGGGGGATACGAGCAGTACTTC; CDR3 protein: CASSEGVSGGYEQYF
clone size: .; J gene: TRBJ1-1; D gene: .; V gene: TRBV3-1/TRBV3-2; CDR3 DNA: TGTGCCAGCAGCCTCACAGGGTGGGACACTGAAGCTTTCTTT; CDR3 protein: CASSLTGWDTEAFF